These 26 T cell receptor beta chains share one sample of origin, sequenced in a study of blood T cell repertoires in COVID-19. Data came from immunoSEQ multiplex PCR; TCRdb stores just in-frame clones and leaves some out. This sample has under 60,000 clones, with over 85% found just once. Sequenced sample: peripheral blood. These receptors originate from a woman older than 75 with acute or convalescent COVID-19.

V usage is TRBV20-1 and J usage is TRBJ2-3, with 10 nucleotides matching TRBD2. Germline CDR1 is DFQATT and CDR2 is SNEGSKA (reference sequence). J was trimmed by 1 base and V by 3 bases; bases with no gene match: 1. This CDR3 is 14 amino acids long. The CDR3: CSASLAGGTDTQYF. CDR3 bases: TGCAGTGCTAGTCTAGCGGGGGGCACAGATACGCAGTATTTT.

The chain employs TRBV30 and TRBJ2-5; no definite D call. This CDR3 comprises 12 residues. Germline CDR1 GTSNPN, CDR2 SVGIG (reference sequence). V gave up 0 bases and J gave up 4 bases, with 6 bases separating them. This CDR3 is CAWSVSLETQYF. In DNA, the CDR3 is TGTGCCTGGAGTGTATCTCTAGAGACCCAGTACTTC.

This chain uses TRBV6-5 with TRBJ2-1; 11 bases match TRBD2. The trim removed 0 bases at V and 10 bases at J, leaving 5 bases unmatched. CDR1 MNHEY and CDR2 SVGAGI come from the germline V gene. There are 15 residues in the CDR3. CDR3 in amino acids: CASSYSTSGAGEQFF. Here the CDR3 DNA reads TGTGCCAGCAGTTACTCGACTAGCGGGGCGGGGGAGCAGTTCTTC.

The chain recombines TRBV28 with TRBJ1-4, with D perhaps matching TRBD1 (6 bases). The germline CDR1 and CDR2 sequences are MDHEN and SYDVKM. V dropped 6 bases and J dropped 0 bases, with 8 bases sitting between them. The CDR3 is made up of 14 amino acids. The CDR3 sequence: CASRGAATNEKLFF. The CDR3 DNA sequence: TGTGCCAGCAGGGGGGCTGCAACTAATGAAAAACTGTTTTTT.

The chain combines TRBV3-1 (or the pseudogene TRBV3-2) with TRBJ2-7, with a possible D match to TRBD2 (5 bases). Germline lookup yields CDR1 LGHDT and CDR2 YNNKEL (reference sequence). Trimming shortened V by 3 bases and J by 2 bases, and 8 bases separated the two germline ends. The CDR3 runs 13 residues. The CDR3 sequence: CASSHTGTYEQYF. CDR3 coding DNA: TGTGCCAGCAGCCACACGGGAACCTACGAGCAGTACTTC.

The genes are TRBV11-3 and TRBJ2-5; the D gene is possibly TRBD2 (5 bases). The V gene's germline CDR1 is SGHNT and CDR2 YENEEA. This CDR3 is 13 amino acids long. V lost 8 bases and J 5 bases, leaving 15 bases between the germline ends. In nucleotides, the CDR3 is TGTGCCAGCTCCGACGGGGTTTATGAGACCCAGTACTTC. This codes for CASSDGVYETQYF.

The rearrangement uses TRBV10-3 and TRBJ1-5; TRBD1 is a possible D gene (5 bases). The CDR3 sequence is 13 residues long. V was clipped by 5 bases and J by 8 bases, with 13 bases between them. Looked up from germline, CDR1 is ENHRY and CDR2 is SYGVKD. The CDR3 loop reads CAISSGQAEPQHF. For the CDR3, the DNA is TGTGCCATCAGTTCCGGACAAGCCGAGCCCCAGCATTTT.

The chain links TRBV10-2 to TRBJ2-7; D possibly corresponds to TRBD1 (6 bases). CDR3 length equals 15 residues. Per the germline V gene, CDR1 is WSHSY and CDR2 is SAAADI. The V end lost 3 bases, the J end lost 1 base, and 13 bases lay between the germline ends. For the CDR3, the DNA is TGCGCCAGCAGTGAATGGGACACCCCTTCCTACGAGCAGTACTTC. It translates to CASSEWDTPSYEQYF.

This clone was recorded only once. V and J are TRBV27 and TRBJ2-3; 7 bases are shared with TRBD1. This CDR3 comprises 15 residues. V shed 6 bases and J 0 bases; nucleotides not matched to a gene: 6. Looked up from germline, CDR1 is MNHEY and CDR2 is SMNVEV (reference sequence). The CDR3 DNA is TGTGCCAGCAGCTTAGGGGGCGCTAGCACAGATACGCAGTATTTT. Protein: CASSLGGASTDTQYF.

J is TRBJ1-1 and V is TRBV19; possible D gene TRBD1, 6 bases. V lost 0 bases and J 0 bases, leaving 11 bases between the germline ends. The CDR3 is made up of 16 amino acids. Germline V gene data show CDR1 as LNHDA and CDR2 as SQIVND (reference sequence). The CDR3 here is CASSIDLTGLNTEAFF. Written as DNA, the CDR3 is TGTGCCAGTAGTATAGATCTTACAGGGTTGAACACTGAAGCTTTCTTT. Based on the CDR3 plus reference TRBV19 and TRBJ1-1, the full variable domain is DGGITQSPKYLFRKEGQNVTLSCEQNLNHDAMYWYRQDPGQGLRLIYYSQIVNDFQKGDIAEGYSVSREKKESFPLTVTSAQKNPTAFYLCASSIDLTGLNTEAFFGQGTRLTVV.

This clone was picked up one time. The chain is built from TRBV12-3 or TRBV12-4 and TRBJ1-2; perhaps TRBD1 as D (6 bases). Trimming took 6 bases from V and 4 from J, leaving 12 bases between them. This CDR3 comprises 13 residues. CDR3 bases: TGTGCCAGCAGCACGGGCAGGGGCTATGGCTACACCTTC. Protein sequence: CASSTGRGYGYTF.

The chain is built from TRBV20-1 and TRBJ2-7; D possibly corresponds to TRBD2 (5 bases). V lost 1 base and J lost 4, with 5 bases in between. The CDR3 totals 11 residues. Looked up from germline, CDR1 is DFQATT and CDR2 is SNEGSKA (reference sequence). CDR3 DNA: TGCAGTGCTAGAGGAGGGTACGAGCAGTACTTC. Residues: CSARGGYEQYF.

The rearrangement joins TRBV4-1 to TRBJ2-5; D gene ambiguous. The CDR3 loop spans 14 amino acids. Between the trimmed V and J ends, which lost 0 bases and 5 bases, there was a span of 10 bases. Germline CDR1 MGHRA, CDR2 YSYEKL. The DNA for the CDR3 is TGCGCCAGCAGCCAAGACCCTCGGGTTGAGACCCAGTACTTC. Translating gives CASSQDPRVETQYF.

This clone was counted only a few times. This chain joins TRBV5-4 and TRBJ2-1; 8 positions match TRBD2. The CDR3 covers 16 residues. V shed 4 bases, J shed 5 bases, and the junction held 11 bases outside the gene matches. Germline CDR1 SGHNT, CDR2 YYREEE (reference sequence). The CDR3 sequence: CASSPGGLAGNNEQFF. CDR3 sequence (DNA): TGTGCCAGCAGCCCCGGTGGGCTAGCGGGTAACAATGAGCAGTTCTTC. Using reference TRBV5-4 and TRBJ2-1 for the parts outside the CDR3, the full variable domain is ETGVTQSPTHLIKTRGQQVTLRCSSQSGHNTVSWYQQALGQGPQFIFQYYREEENGRGNFPPRFSGLQFPNYSSELNVNALELDDSALYLCASSPGGLAGNNEQFFGPGTRLTVL.

This rearrangement joins TRBV6-6 to TRBJ2-1; the match to TRBD2 covers 8 bases. CDR1 MNHNY and CDR2 SVGAGI come from the germline V gene (reference sequence). V shed 5 bases and J 5 bases; nucleotides not matched to a gene: 8. The CDR3 sequence is 15 residues long. The CDR3 protein is CASSPGLAGNNEQFF. Here the CDR3 DNA reads TGTGCCAGCAGTCCCGGACTAGCAGGTAACAATGAGCAGTTCTTC.

J is TRBJ2-7 and V is TRBV6-6, with D maybe TRBD2 (5 bases). V was pared by 9 bases and J by 3 bases, with 15 bases between. Per the germline V gene, CDR1 is MNHNY and CDR2 is SVGAGI (reference sequence). The CDR3 spans 13 residues. CDR3 sequence (DNA): TGTGCCAGTCTCGCCCCCGGGGACTACGAGCAGTACTTC. This gives the protein CASLAPGDYEQYF.

This chain uses TRBV28 with TRBJ1-2; no definite D call. CDR1 is MDHEN and CDR2 is SYDVKM in the germline V gene. The CDR3 length is 14 residues. Trimming left V 3 bases short and J 1 base short, with 9 bases between. CDR3 coding DNA: TGTGCCAGCAGTTTGTCACAGAGTAACTATGGCTACACCTTC. Amino acid sequence: CASSLSQSNYGYTF.

The chain couples TRBV3-1 (or the pseudogene TRBV3-2) to TRBJ2-3, with D possibly TRBD2 on 7 matching bases. The CDR3 sequence is 15 residues long. Germline values: CDR1 LGHDT, CDR2 YNNKEL (reference sequence). V dropped 0 bases and J dropped 4 bases, with 11 bases sitting between them. Written as DNA, the CDR3 is TGTGCCAGCAGCCAAGATTTGGGGGGGCCAGATACGCAGTATTTT. Encoded protein: CASSQDLGGPDTQYF.

The CDR3 loop is CASSFRGRGYTF. The CDR3 DNA is TGTGCCAGCAGTTTTAGGGGTCGAGGCTACACCTTC. The rearrangement links TRBV12-3 or TRBV12-4 to TRBJ1-2; tentatively, D is TRBD1 (5 bases). Between the trimmed V and J ends, which lost 3 bases and 8 bases, there was a span of 10 bases. This CDR3 spans 12 amino acids.

The rearrangement joins TRBV5-6 to TRBJ2-7, with TRBD1 identical over 10 bases. The CDR3 consists of 14 residues. Germline CDR1 and CDR2: SGHDT and YYEEEE. V shed 4 bases, J shed 2 bases, and the junction held 3 bases outside the gene matches. CDR3 in DNA: TGTGCCAGCAGCCTGGACAGGGGGACCTACGAGCAGTACTTC. It specifies CASSLDRGTYEQYF.

The chain recombines TRBV5-1 with TRBJ2-3; D might be TRBD2 (5 bases). Between the trimmed V and J ends, which lost 4 bases and 1 base, there was a span of 16 bases. Germline assignment: CDR1 SGHRS and CDR2 YFSETQ. The CDR3 runs to 16 residues. In nucleotides, the CDR3 is TGCGCCAGCAGCGGCGGGCTTCCCTCTCGCACAGATACGCAGTATTTT. This sequence encodes CASSGGLPSRTDTQYF.

The V gene is TRBV13, the J gene TRBJ2-3; 9 bases agree with TRBD2. V gave up 7 bases and J gave up 1 base; unmatched junction bases: 3. The CDR3 length is 14 residues. CDR1 PRHDT and CDR2 FYEKMQ come from the germline V gene (reference sequence). CDR3 amino acids: CASTAGGGTDTQYF. The CDR3 bases are TGTGCCAGCACCGCGGGGGGGGGCACAGATACGCAGTATTTT.

The chain carries TRBV30 and TRBJ2-1; 9 nucleotides line up with TRBD1. This CDR3 is 15 amino acids long. J gave up 6 bases and V 2 bases, and 8 bases lay outside the gene matches. In germline, CDR1 is GTSNPN, CDR2 SVGIG (reference sequence). CDR3 in amino acids: CAWSIGRTGANEQFF. The CDR3 DNA is TGTGCCTGGAGTATTGGGCGGACAGGGGCCAATGAGCAGTTCTTC.

The V call is TRBV9, the J call TRBJ1-1, with D unresolved. This CDR3 region has 13 residues. With 0 bases removed from V and 1 base from J, the gap between germline ends came to 4 bases. CDR1 and CDR2 (germline): SGDLS, YYNGEE. This CDR3 reads CASSVDGNTEAFF. The DNA for the CDR3 is TGTGCCAGCAGCGTAGACGGGAACACTGAAGCTTTCTTT.

The rearrangement uses TRBV10-1 and TRBJ1-2, with 8 bases fitting TRBD1. CDR1 is WNHNN and CDR2 is SYGVQD in the germline V gene (reference sequence). V lost 0 bases and J lost 8; bases outside the gene matches: 5. The CDR3 totals 14 residues. The CDR3 DNA is TGCGCCAGCAGTGAGTCGTCAGGGGGCGAGGGCTACACCTTC. It codes for CASSESSGGEGYTF.

This clone was seen a single time. The chain employs TRBV7-9 and TRBJ2-1; perhaps TRBD2 as D (5 bases). V gave up 4 bases and J gave up 5 bases, with 9 bases separating them. The germline V gene encodes CDR1 SEHNR and CDR2 FQNEAQ (reference sequence). This CDR3 has 13 residues. Here the CDR3 reads CASSSTGNNEQFF. The DNA for the CDR3 is TGTGCCAGCAGCTCGACCGGGAACAATGAGCAGTTCTTC.